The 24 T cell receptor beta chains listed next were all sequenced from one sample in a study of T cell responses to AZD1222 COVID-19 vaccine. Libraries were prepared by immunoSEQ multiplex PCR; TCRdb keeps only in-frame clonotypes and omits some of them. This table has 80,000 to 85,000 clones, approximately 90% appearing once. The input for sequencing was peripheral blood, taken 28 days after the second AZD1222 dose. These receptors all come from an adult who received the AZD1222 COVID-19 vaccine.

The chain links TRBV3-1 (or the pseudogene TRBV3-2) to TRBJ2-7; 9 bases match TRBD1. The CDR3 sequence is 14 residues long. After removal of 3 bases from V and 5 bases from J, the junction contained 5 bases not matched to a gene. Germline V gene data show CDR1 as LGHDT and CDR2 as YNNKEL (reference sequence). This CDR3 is CASSHQDRGNEQYF. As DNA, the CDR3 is TGTGCCAGCAGCCACCAGGACAGGGGAAACGAGCAGTACTTC.

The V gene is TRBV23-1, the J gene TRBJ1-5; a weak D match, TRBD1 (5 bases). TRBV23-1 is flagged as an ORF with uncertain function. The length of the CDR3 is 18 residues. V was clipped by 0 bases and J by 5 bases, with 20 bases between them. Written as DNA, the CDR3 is TGCGCCAGCAGTCAATCGATTTGGGGCGTAAGGGCACATCAGCCCCAGCATTTT. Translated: CASSQSIWGVRAHQPQHF.

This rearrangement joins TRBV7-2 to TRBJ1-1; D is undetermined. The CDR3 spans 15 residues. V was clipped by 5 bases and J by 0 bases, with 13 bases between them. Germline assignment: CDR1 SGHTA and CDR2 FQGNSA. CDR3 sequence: CASSPIWQVNTEAFF. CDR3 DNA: TGTGCCAGCAGCCCCATCTGGCAGGTGAACACTGAAGCTTTCTTT.

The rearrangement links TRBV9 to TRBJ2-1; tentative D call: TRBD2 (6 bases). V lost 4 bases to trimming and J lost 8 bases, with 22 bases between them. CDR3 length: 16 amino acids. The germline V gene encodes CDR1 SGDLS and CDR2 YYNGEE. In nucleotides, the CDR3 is TGTGCCAGCAGCCCTCCTTTAGCGGTAAAAGGCCATGAGCAGTTCTTC. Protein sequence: CASSPPLAVKGHEQFF.

The CDR3 spells CASSPRDRVDTIYF. CDR3 DNA sequence: TGTGCCAGCAGCCCCCGGGACAGGGTTGACACCATATATTTT. The chain joins TRBV2 to TRBJ1-3, with 9 bases fitting TRBD1. Germline values: CDR1 SNHLY, CDR2 FYNNEI. The CDR3 covers 14 residues. The V and J ends lost 6 bases and 8 bases, in that order; junction bases with no gene match: 8.

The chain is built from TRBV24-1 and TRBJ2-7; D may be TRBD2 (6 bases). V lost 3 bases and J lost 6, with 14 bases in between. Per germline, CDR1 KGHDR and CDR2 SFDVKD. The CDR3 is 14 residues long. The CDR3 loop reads CATSDAGRYGEQYF. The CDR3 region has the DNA TGTGCCACCAGTGATGCGGGAAGGTACGGCGAGCAGTACTTC.

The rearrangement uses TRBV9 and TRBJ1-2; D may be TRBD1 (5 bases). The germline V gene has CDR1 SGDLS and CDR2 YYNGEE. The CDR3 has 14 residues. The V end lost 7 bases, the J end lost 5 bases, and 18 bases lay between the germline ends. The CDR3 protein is CASGPGTTPYGYTF. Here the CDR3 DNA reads TGTGCCAGCGGACCAGGGACCACTCCATATGGCTACACCTTC.

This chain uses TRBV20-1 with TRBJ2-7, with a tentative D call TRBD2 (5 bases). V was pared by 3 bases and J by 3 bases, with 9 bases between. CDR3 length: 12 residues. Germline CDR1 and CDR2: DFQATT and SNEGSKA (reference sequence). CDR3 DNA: TGCAGTGCTAGTTCGGGGAACTACGAGCAGTACTTC. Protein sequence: CSASSGNYEQYF.

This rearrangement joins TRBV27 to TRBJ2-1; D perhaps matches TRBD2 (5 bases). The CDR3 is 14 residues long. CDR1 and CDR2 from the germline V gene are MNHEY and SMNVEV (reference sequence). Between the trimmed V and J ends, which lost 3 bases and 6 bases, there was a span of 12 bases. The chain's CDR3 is CASSFSLARNEQFF. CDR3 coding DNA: TGTGCCAGCAGTTTTTCGCTAGCCCGCAATGAGCAGTTCTTC.

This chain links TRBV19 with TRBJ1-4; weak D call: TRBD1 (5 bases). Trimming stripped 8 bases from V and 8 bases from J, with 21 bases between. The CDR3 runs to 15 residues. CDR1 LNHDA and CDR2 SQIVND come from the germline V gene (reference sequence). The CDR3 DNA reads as TGTGCCAGTCAGCGGAGGGACCCCACCAAGGAAAAACTGTTTTTT. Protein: CASQRRDPTKEKLFF. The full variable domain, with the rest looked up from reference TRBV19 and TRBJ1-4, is DGGITQSPKYLFRKEGQNVTLSCEQNLNHDAMYWYRQDPGQGLRLIYYSQIVNDFQKGDIAEGYSVSREKKESFPLTVTSAQKNPTAFYLCASQRRDPTKEKLFFGSGTQLSVL.

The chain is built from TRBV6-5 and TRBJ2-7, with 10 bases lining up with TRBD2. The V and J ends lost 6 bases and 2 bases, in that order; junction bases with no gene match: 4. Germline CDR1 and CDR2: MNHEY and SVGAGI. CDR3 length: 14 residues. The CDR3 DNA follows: TGTGCCAGCAGAAAAGCGGGAGGGGCCTACGAGCAGTACTTC. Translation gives CASRKAGGAYEQYF.

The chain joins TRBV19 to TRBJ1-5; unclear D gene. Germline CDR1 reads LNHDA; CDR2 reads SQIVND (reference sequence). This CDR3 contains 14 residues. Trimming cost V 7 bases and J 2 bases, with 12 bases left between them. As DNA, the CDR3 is TGTGCCAGTACCAGTAGGAGGGGCAATCAGCCCCAGCATTTT. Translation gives CASTSRRGNQPQHF.

In DNA form, the CDR3 reads TGTGCCAGCAGATTTGCACCCGACAGCCACAATCAGCCCCAGCATTTT. Amino acid sequence: CASRFAPDSHNQPQHF. This chain links TRBV28 with TRBJ1-5; the D gene is possibly TRBD1 (5 bases). The CDR3 is 16 residues long. V was pared by 6 bases and J by 3 bases, with 18 bases between. Germline assignment: CDR1 MDHEN and CDR2 SYDVKM.

The CDR3 DNA is TGTGCCAGCTCCCCAGGGACCCAAGAGACCCAGTACTTC. As protein: CASSPGTQETQYF. This chain links TRBV18 with TRBJ2-5; D is perhaps TRBD1 or TRBD2 (5 bases each). Deletions cut 6 bases from V and 1 base from J, with 9 bases between. The CDR3 totals 13 residues. Germline CDR1 and CDR2: KGHSH and LQKENI.

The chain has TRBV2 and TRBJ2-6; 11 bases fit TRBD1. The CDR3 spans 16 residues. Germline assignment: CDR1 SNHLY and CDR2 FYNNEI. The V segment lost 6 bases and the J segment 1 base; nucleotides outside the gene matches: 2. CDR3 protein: CASRGTGGSGANVLTF. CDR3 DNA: TGTGCCAGCAGAGGGACAGGGGGATCTGGGGCCAACGTCCTGACTTTC.

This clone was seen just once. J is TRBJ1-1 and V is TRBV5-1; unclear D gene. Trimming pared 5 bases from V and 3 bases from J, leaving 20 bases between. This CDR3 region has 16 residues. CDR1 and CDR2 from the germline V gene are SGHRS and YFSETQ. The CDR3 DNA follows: TGCGCCAGCAGAGTCGGAGCGGTAGCTTTCGACACTGAAGCTTTCTTT. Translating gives CASRVGAVAFDTEAFF.

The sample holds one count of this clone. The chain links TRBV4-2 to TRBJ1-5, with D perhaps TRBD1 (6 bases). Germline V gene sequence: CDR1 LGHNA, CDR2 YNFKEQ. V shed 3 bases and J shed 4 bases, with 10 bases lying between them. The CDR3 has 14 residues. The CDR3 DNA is TGTGCCAGCAGCCAGGGACAAGCAAATCAGCCCCAGCATTTT. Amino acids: CASSQGQANQPQHF.

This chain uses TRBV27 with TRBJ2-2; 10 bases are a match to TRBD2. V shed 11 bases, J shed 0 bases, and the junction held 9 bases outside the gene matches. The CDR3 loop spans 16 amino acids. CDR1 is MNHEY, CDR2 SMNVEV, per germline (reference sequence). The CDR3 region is CASSLLAGANTGELFF. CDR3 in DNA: TGTGCCTCTTCCCTTCTAGCGGGAGCGAACACCGGGGAGCTGTTTTTT.

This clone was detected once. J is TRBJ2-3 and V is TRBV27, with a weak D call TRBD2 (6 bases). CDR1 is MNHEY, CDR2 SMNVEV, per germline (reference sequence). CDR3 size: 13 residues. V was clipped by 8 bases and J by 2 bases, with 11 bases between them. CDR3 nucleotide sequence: TGTGCCAGCCGGGACTGGATCACAGATACGCAGTATTTT. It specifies CASRDWITDTQYF.

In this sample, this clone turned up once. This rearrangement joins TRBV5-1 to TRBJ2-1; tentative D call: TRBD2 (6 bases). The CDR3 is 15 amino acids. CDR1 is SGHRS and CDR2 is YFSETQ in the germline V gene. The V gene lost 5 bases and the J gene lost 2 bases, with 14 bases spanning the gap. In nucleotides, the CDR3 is TGCGCCAGCAGAACCCCCGGGAGCACCTACAATGAGCAGTTCTTC. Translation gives CASRTPGSTYNEQFF.

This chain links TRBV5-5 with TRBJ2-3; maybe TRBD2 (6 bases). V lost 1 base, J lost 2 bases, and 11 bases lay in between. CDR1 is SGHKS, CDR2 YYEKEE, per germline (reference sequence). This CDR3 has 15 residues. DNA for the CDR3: TGTGCCAGCAGCTTGTCGGCGGGGCCCACAGATACGCAGTATTTT. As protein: CASSLSAGPTDTQYF.

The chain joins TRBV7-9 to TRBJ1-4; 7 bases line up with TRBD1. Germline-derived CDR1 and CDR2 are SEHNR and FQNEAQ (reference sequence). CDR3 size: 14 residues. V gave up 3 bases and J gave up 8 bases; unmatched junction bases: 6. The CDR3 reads CASSFSTGREKLFF. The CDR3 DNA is TGTGCCAGCAGCTTCTCGACAGGGAGAGAAAAACTGTTTTTT.

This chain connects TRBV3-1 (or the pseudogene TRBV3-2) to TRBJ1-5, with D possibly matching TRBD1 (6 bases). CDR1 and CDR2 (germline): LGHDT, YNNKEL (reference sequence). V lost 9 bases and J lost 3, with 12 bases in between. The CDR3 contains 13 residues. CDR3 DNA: TGTGCCAGAAGTCCGGGACACAATCAGCCCCAGCATTTT. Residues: CARSPGHNQPQHF.

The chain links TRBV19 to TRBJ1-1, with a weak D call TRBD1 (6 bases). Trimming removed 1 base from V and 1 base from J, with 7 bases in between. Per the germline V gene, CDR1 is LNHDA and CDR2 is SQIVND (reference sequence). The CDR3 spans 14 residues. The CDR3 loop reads CASSIGGQNTEAFF. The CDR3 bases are TGTGCCAGTAGTATAGGGGGACAGAACACTGAAGCTTTCTTT.